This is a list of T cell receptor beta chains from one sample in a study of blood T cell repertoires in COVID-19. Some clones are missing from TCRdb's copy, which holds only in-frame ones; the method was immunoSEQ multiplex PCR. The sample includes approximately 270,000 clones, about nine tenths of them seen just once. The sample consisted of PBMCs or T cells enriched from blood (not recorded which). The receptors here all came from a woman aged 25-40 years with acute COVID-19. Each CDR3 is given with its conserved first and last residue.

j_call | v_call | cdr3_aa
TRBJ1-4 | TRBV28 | CASCIRGQGFEKLFF
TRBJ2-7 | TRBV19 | CASSIGTSYEQYF
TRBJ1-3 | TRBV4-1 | CASSQDTGVSGNTIYF
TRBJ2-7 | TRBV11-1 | CASSLVGPYEQYF
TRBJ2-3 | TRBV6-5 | CASSYSTSTDTQYF
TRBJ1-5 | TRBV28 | CASSFPLGSGQPQHF
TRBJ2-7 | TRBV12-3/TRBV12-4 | CASSLFRDEQYF
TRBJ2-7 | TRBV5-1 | CASSLRTSGSVYEQYF
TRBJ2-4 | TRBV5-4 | CASSLGGPRDIQYF
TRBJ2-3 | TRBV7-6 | CASSRTDSPTDTQYF
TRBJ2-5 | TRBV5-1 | CASSSVDSQETQYF
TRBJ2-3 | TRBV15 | CATSRVRQGADTQYF
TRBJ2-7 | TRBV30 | CAWSKGTSSSYEQYF
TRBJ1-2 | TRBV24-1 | CATSDVSANYGYTF
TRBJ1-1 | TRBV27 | CATLGGVNTEAFF
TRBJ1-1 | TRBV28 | CASSLRGAGTEAFF
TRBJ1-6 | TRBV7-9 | CASSSRVPYNSPLHF
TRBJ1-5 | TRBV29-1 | CSVGQGAGPQHF
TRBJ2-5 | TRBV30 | CAWSVQQETQYF
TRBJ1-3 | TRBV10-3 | CAISGGVGVGNTIYF
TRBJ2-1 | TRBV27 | CASSPGTGTSGRAFF
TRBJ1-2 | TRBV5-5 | CASTLEGYRIGYTF
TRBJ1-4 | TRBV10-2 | CASRGPTAATNEKLFF
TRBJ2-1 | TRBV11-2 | CASSFRDRGGVEQFF
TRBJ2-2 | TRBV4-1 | CASRRTSGSHTGELFF
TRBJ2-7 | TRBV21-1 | CASSKVKLGWQGGHEQYF
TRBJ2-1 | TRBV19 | CASSREDEQFF
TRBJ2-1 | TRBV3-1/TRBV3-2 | CASSQVPDYPYNEQFF
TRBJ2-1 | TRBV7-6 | CASSLTGGRYNEQFF
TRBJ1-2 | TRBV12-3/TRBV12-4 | CASSSHGVGYTF
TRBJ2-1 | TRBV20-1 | CSASSGGRASRNEQFF
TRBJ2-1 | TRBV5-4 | CASSLPLPKGGEQFF
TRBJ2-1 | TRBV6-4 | CASSAIAGGGNEQFF
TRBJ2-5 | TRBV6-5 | CASSSLGQAEETQYF
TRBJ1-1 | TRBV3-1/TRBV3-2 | CASSQDSLVWDRGDVNTEAFF
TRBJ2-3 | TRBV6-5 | CASSRGQGETDTQYF
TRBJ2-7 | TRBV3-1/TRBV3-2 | CASSQGTPYEQYF
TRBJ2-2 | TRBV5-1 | CASSFSGEMTGELFF